These T cell receptor beta chains were read from a single sample in a study of identifying expanded T cells in peripheral blood. Assay: immunoSEQ multiplex PCR; the TCRdb copy retains only in-frame clones and omits some. Found here are roughly 100,000 clones, roughly 88% of them singletons; the top ten hold over 12%. The specimen sequenced was blood. The receptors originated from a person aged 18 to 75 in good health. The CDR3 runs from the conserved cysteine through the conserved F or W. A D gene is named only where the DNA matches it firmly. Rows give clone size only sometimes, using once, few, many, or a class for an expanded clone.

J	size	D	length	V	DNA	CDR3
TRBJ2-3	NA	NA	12	TRBV6-1	TGTGCCAGCAGGGCGGGCACAGATACGCAGTATTTT	CASRAGTDTQYF
TRBJ2-3	NA	TRBD2	15	TRBV7-2	TGTGCCAGCAGCTTAGTGGGTAGCGGGGCGGATACGCAGTATTTT	CASSLVGSGADTQYF
TRBJ2-3	NA	NA	16	TRBV13	TGTGCCAGCAGCCAGGTCAGGGGGGGAGATGCAGATACGCAGTATTTT	CASSQVRGGDADTQYF
TRBJ2-7	NA	TRBD2	13	TRBV7-3	TGTGCCAGCAGCTCCGGAGGGCGGGAGGCGCAGTACTTC	CASSSGGREAQYF
TRBJ2-2	NA	NA	16	TRBV13	TGTGCCAGCAGCTTCCTTGTGACGGGAGAATCCGGGGAGCTGTTTTTT	CASSFLVTGESGELFF
TRBJ1-1	NA	TRBD1	16	TRBV7-9	TGTGCCAGCAGCCCACAGGGGATAGGGGTTGGGACTGAAGCTTTCTTT	CASSPQGIGVGTEAFF
TRBJ2-3	NA	NA	12	TRBV28	TGTGCCACCAAGGGTAACACAGATACGCAGTATTTT	CATKGNTDTQYF
TRBJ1-1	NA	TRBD1	18	TRBV10-3	TGTGCCATCAGTGAGCAATCCCGGACAGGGGGGTTGAACACTGAAGCTTTCTTT	CAISEQSRTGGLNTEAFF
TRBJ1-1	NA	NA	13	TRBV28	TGTGCCAGCGAAGGACAGTCGAACACTGAAGCTTTCTTT	CASEGQSNTEAFF
TRBJ2-7	NA	TRBD1	12	TRBV18	TGTGCCAGCTCTGGACAGGGGAGCGAGCAGTACTTC	CASSGQGSEQYF
TRBJ1-2	NA	NA	15	TRBV7-2	TGTGCCAGCAGCCCAAGAACACAGGGAGGCTATGGCTACACCTTC	CASSPRTQGGYGYTF
TRBJ2-3	NA	TRBD2	17	TRBV5-1	TGCGCCAGCAGCTTAAGACTAGCGGGGGGGAGCACAGATACGCAGTATTTT	CASSLRLAGGSTDTQYF
TRBJ2-1	NA	NA	14	TRBV5-6	TGTGCCAGCAGCTCGACTAGGATAGGGAATGAGCAGTTCTTC	CASSSTRIGNEQFF
TRBJ2-3	NA	TRBD2	15	TRBV19	TGTGCCAGTAGCGGGACTAGCGGGGGATTAGATACGCAGTATTTT	CASSGTSGGLDTQYF
TRBJ1-2	NA	TRBD1	14	TRBV2	TGTGCCAGCAGTGGTCTTACAGGGGGCCATGGCTACACCTTC	CASSGLTGGHGYTF
TRBJ1-1	NA	NA	14	TRBV6-5	TGTGCCAGCAGTTACCTATTCGGGAGCACTGAAGCTTTCTTT	CASSYLFGSTEAFF
TRBJ2-3	NA	NA	13	TRBV6-5	TGTGCCAGCAGTGGCGAAATACGGGGGTCGCAGTATTTT	CASSGEIRGSQYF
TRBJ1-2	NA	NA	14	TRBV27	TGTGCCAGCAGTTTTAACTTAGGCCCCTATGGCTACACCTTC	CASSFNLGPYGYTF
TRBJ1-5	NA	TRBD1	15	TRBV2	TGTGCCAGCAGGAACGAACAGGGGACGGGTCAGCCCCAGCATTTT	CASRNEQGTGQPQHF
TRBJ2-2	NA	NA	14	TRBV12-5	TGTGCTAGTGGCGGCGGAGAGGTTCCCGGGGAGCTGTTTTTT	CASGGGEVPGELFF
TRBJ2-1	NA	NA	14	TRBV5-1	TGCGCCAGCACCGGGACCCCCGCTGGCGGCGAGCAGTTCTTC	CASTGTPAGGEQFF
TRBJ1-2	NA	NA	12	TRBV7-3	TGTGCCAGCAGCTTAATCGAGCGGGACTCCACCTTC	CASSLIERDSTF
TRBJ1-2	few	NA	13	TRBV7-2	TGTGCCAGCAGCCCCGGAATTAACTATGGCTACACCTTC	CASSPGINYGYTF
TRBJ2-1	NA	NA	13	TRBV6-1	TGTGCCAGCAGTGAAAACCGGGTTGATGAGCAGTTCTTC	CASSENRVDEQFF
TRBJ2-1	NA	TRBD1	15	TRBV5-6	TGTGCCAGCAGTTCCCTGGACAGGCCTTACAATGAGCAGTTCTTC	CASSSLDRPYNEQFF
TRBJ2-6	once	NA	15	TRBV28	TGTGCCAGCAGCCCTCCCGGGGCTGGGGCCAACGTCCTGACTTTC	CASSPPGAGANVLTF